This record looks at one T cell receptor (beta chain) sequence and its context. This clonotype was counted a few times. There is no known antigen for this receptor. Base-call qualities are not available, and no considerably larger clone is one nucleotide away. These data are taken from a study of vaccination and CD4 T cells after COVID-19 (dated by TCRdb to between 2021 and 2024). Some background on the complete study: Convalescent patients had a positive SARS-CoV-2 result on nasal swab PCR, and of these patients, several had mild disease and one had severe disease. Six males and four females were included in the convalescent cohort, with two Hispanic individuals, seven Caucasians, two Asians and one multiracial person represented. Participants received two doses of either the Pfizer-BioNTech BNT162b2 vaccine (n=8) or the Moderna mRNA-1273 vaccine (n=2). Post-COVID blood samples were collected from convalescent patients a median of around 100 days after diagnosis, with a range of about 30 to 161 days. The time from the second vaccine dose to post-vaccine blood sampling had a median of 72 days and ranged from about 12 to 250 days. A few convalescent patients were sampled both early after vaccination (day 14) and late after vaccination (days 161 to 241). In some eleven COVID-19 convalescent patients and several infection-naive healthy vaccine recipients, researchers compared the spike-specific CD4+ TCR repertoire from before mRNA vaccination with the repertoire from after. On the study overall, not on this receptor specifically: Relatively few convalescent patients were included in the study, and early timepoints after natural infection were not analyzed. Of the vaccine-specific clones found in convalescent patients, nearly all (304 of 307) were mono-reactive for SARS-CoV-2 spike instead of being cross-reactive with common cold coronaviruses. Among convalescent patients, a median approximately 88% of the SARS-CoV-2-reactive clones seen after vaccination appeared only after vaccination, which suggests priming specific to the vaccine. The median number of SARS-CoV-2-reactive clonotypes rose from under 25 after infection to 38 after vaccination, but the change was not significant.

This specimen's time point label, per the study, means: late sampling 161 to 241 days after vaccination in three convalescent patients. The positive SARS-CoV-2 PCR tests of the convalescent patients were dated from March to December 2020, before the Alpha, Beta and Delta variants emerged in the United States. Ficoll-Paque Plus gradient centrifugation was used to isolate PBMCs from whole blood, and the isolated PBMCs were then either used fresh or cryopreserved at -140C. Libraries were made using PCR. The reads were generated on an Illumina iSeq 100. The paper's data handling went like this. Non-productive sequences were filtered out, and CDR3s that did not start with C, did not end with F or W, or were shorter than 7 amino acids were discarded. CDR3 homology was assessed with Levenshtein distances (stringdist) and unrooted phylogenetic trees (ape) in R version 3.6.1. TCRdb reprocessing: public reads trimmed at Q25 with fastp, clones called with MiXCR, in-frame beta chains kept. CDR3 protein duplicates are merged, each entry listing the most common genes and DNA. TCRdb's processing, not the study's, gives the V and J calls here. Across this sample there are 25,000 to 30,000 distinct CDR3 sequences, with about 50% seen only once. The top ten hold 5% to 6.5% of the sample.

CDR1 and CDR2 were assigned from the germline V gene (reference sequence) as DFQATT and SNEGSKA. V ends up 7 bases short and J 5 bases short, with an unmatched junction base count of 13. From its cysteine to its phenylalanine, the CDR3 spans 14 amino acids. Left in the record is the CDR3 DNA by itself, 42 bases read in frame from the first base. Source: CD4+ T cells from blood, taken about 7 months after SARS-CoV-2 vaccination. The chain is assembled from TRBV20-1 and TRBJ1-1, and TRBD1 matches 7 of the central bases. The clonotype was recovered from a human donor who had recovered from COVID-19. The CDR3 region reads CSVRVRGGSTEAFF. The bases are TGCAGTGTCAGGGTGCGAGGGGGCTCGACTGAAGCTTTCTTT.